The clone carrying this T cell receptor (beta chain) came up a few times. The antigen is undetermined. The 5'RACE method, run with constant-segment primers, produced TCR alpha and TCR beta cDNA libraries (carrying sample barcodes and UMIs). In TCRdb, the 5' RACE reads were re-called with MiXCR into one record per CDR3 protein. Of about 49,000 distinct CDR3 sequences listed, around 7.2% were seen once; the top ten hold about 1.5%. This sample is drawn from a study of T-cell memory formation after mild COVID-19. General study results and limits: Contracting CD4+ clones lay largely in CM and EM, with CD8+ ones residing in EMRA.

The CDR3 has 16 amino acids. Trimming cost V 4 bases and J 3 bases, with 14 bases left between them. CDR1 is SGHDT and CDR2 is YYEEEE in the germline V gene. The sequencing input was PBMCs or a T cell subset sorted from them (not recorded which). The source is a young man who had mild COVID-19 (a few samples of this study predate the infection). Cell type and time point are not known. The chain uses TRBV5-6 and TRBJ1-6; D possibly corresponds to TRBD1 (5 bases). CDR3 bases: TGTGCCAGCAGCCTCCTGGAGGGGTACTATAATTCACCCCTCCACTTT. This translates into CASSLLEGYYNSPLHF.